This T cell receptor beta chain was recovered during a study of tumour-infiltrating T cells in Burkitt lymphoma. About the research overall: All epidemiological Burkitt lymphoma subtypes were represented in the cohort. Overall and progression-free survival were predicted by productive clonality.

Assay: immunoSEQ multiplex PCR; the TCRdb copy retains only in-frame clones and omits some. Of 2,400 or so clones detected, around 24% appear once; the ten largest clones hold roughly 15%. With respect to this clone: The target antigen is unknown.

CDR3 size: 12 residues. Germline-derived CDR1 and CDR2 are SEHNR and FQNEAQ (reference sequence). V lost 5 bases to trimming and J lost 10 bases, with 12 bases between them. General observations from the study: Many Burkitt lymphoma patients shared several public clonotypes.

The clonotype originates from a human donor with relapsed Burkitt lymphoma. Some clones in this sample may be carry-over from other donors' samples. Sequencing used tumor tissue from a relapse. The chain couples TRBV7-9 to TRBJ2-1; weak D call: TRBD2 (6 bases). CDR3 in DNA: TGTGCCAGCAGCGGGGACTCTGGCGAGCAGTTCTTC. It specifies CASSGDSGEQFF.